The 2 T cell receptor beta chains listed next were all sequenced from one sample in a study of T cell responses to AZD1222 COVID-19 vaccine. Generated by immunoSEQ multiplex PCR, the TCRdb table keeps only in-frame clones and is missing some. The data contain approximately 150,000 clones, approximately 85% of them singletons. Sample: peripheral blood, taken 28 days after the second dose of the MenACWY control vaccine. The receptors stem from an adult who received the MenACWY meningococcal vaccine as a control.

The chain joins TRBV4-3 to TRBJ2-1, with D possibly TRBD1 on 6 matching bases. CDR1 is LGHNA and CDR2 is YSLEER in the germline V gene. This CDR3 is 15 amino acids long. V was cut by 0 bases and J by 3 bases, with 9 bases left in between. The CDR3, as DNA: TGCGCCAGCAGCCAAGAGTACAGGGACTACAATGAGCAGTTCTTC. Translated, it gives CASSQEYRDYNEQFF.

CDR3 sequence reads: CARAADTEAFF. The CDR3 DNA reads TGTGCCAGGGCGGCAGACACTGAAGCTTTCTTT. The V gene is TRBV30, the J gene TRBJ1-1; unclear D gene. Germline V lookup: CDR1 GTSNPN, CDR2 SVGIG (reference sequence). V lost 8 bases and J 3 bases, leaving 10 bases between the germline ends. This CDR3 has 11 amino acids.